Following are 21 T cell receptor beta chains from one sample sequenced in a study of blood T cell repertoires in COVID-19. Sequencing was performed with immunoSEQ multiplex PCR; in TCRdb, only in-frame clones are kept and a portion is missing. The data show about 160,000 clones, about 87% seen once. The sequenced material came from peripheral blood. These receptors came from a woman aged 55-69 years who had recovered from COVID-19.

CDR3 bases: TGTGCCACTTCCGGGACAGAGGCCTATGGCTACACCTTC. It is translated as CATSGTEAYGYTF. The V gene is TRBV10-3, the J gene TRBJ1-2; 7 nucleotides agree with TRBD1. Losses at the gene ends were 10 bases for V and 4 bases for J; bases not matched to a gene: 9. The CDR3 contains 13 residues. Germline CDR1 and CDR2: ENHRY and SYGVKD.

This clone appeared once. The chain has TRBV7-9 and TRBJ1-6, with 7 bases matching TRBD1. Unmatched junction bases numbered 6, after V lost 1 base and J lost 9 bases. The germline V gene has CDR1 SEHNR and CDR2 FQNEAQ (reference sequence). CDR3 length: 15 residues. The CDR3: CASSLGRGSASPLHF. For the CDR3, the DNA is TGTGCCAGCAGCTTAGGCAGGGGGTCAGCTTCACCCCTCCACTTT. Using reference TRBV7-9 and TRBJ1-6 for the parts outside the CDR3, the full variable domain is DTGVSQNPRHKITKRGQNVTFRCDPISEHNRLYWYRQTLGQGPEFLTYFQNEAQLEKSRLLSDRFSAERPKGSFSTLEIQRTEQGDSAMYLCASSLGRGSASPLHFGNGTRLTVT.

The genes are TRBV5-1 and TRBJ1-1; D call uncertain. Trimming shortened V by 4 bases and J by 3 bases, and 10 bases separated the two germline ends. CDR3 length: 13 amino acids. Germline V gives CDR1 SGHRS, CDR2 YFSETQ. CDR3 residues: CASSILSDTEAFF. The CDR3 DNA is TGCGCCAGCAGCATTTTATCTGACACTGAAGCTTTCTTT. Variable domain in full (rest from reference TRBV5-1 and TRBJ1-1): KAGVTQTPRYLIKTRGQQVTLSCSPISGHRSVSWYQQTPGQGLQFLFEYFSETQRNKGNFPGRFSGRQFSNSRSEMNVSTLELGDSALYLCASSILSDTEAFFGQGTRLTVV.

The CDR3 nucleotides read TGTGCCAGCTCCCTCGACAGGATAAATCAGCCCCAGCATTTT. This gives the protein CASSLDRINQPQHF. This chain links TRBV18 with TRBJ1-5, with D possibly TRBD1 on 6 matching bases. The CDR3 is 14 amino acids. V lost 6 bases, J lost 4 bases, and 13 bases lay in between. Germline lookup yields CDR1 KGHSH and CDR2 LQKENI.

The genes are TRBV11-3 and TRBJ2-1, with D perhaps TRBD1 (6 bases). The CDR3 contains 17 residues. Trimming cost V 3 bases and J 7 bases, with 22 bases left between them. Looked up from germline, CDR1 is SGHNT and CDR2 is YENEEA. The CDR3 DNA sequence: TGTGCCAGCAGCTTGAGGGGGTCCACCGTGGTGGGAAATGAGCAGTTCTTC. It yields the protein CASSLRGSTVVGNEQFF.

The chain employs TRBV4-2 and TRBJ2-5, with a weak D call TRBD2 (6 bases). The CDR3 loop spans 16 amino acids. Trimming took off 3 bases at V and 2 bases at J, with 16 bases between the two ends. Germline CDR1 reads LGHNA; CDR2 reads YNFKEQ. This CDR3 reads CASSQGVAAGQETQYF. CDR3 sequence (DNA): TGTGCCAGCAGCCAGGGGGTTGCGGCGGGGCAAGAGACCCAGTACTTC.

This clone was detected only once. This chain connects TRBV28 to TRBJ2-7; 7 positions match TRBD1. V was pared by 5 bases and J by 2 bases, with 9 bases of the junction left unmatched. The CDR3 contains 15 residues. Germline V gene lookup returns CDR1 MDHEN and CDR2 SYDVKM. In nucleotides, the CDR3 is TGTGCCAGCAGTAATGACAGGGCTACTCCCTACGAGCAGTACTTC. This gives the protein CASSNDRATPYEQYF.

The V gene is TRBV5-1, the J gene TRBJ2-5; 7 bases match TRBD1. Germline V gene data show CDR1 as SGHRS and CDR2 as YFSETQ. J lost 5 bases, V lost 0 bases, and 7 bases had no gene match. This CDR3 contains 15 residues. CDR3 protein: CASSLVTGSLETQYF. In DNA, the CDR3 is TGCGCCAGCAGCTTGGTGACAGGGTCTCTGGAGACCCAGTACTTC.

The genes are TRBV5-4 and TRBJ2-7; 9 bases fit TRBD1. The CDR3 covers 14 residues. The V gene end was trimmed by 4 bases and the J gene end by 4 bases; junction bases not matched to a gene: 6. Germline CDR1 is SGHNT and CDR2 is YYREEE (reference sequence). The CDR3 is CASSPGQGGYEQYF. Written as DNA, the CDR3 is TGTGCCAGCAGCCCGGGACAGGGAGGGTACGAGCAGTACTTC.

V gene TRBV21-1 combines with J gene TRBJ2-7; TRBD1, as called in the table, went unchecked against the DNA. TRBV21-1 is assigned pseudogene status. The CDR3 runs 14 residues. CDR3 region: CASSSRTDSYEQYF. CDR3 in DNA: TGTGCCAGCAGCTCGAGAACGGACAGCTACGAGCAGTACTTC.

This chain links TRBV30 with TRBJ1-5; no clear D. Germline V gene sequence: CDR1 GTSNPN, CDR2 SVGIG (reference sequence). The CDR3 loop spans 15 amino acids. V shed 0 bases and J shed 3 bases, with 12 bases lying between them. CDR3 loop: CAWSVGRTDNQPQHF. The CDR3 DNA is TGTGCCTGGAGTGTCGGGAGAACCGACAATCAGCCCCAGCATTTT.

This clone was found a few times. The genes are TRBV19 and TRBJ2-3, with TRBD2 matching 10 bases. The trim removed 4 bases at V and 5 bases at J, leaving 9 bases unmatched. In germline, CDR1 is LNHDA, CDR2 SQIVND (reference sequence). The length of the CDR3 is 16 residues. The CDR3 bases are TGTGCCAGTAGTAGGAGTGAGCGGGGGGGCGGAGATACGCAGTATTTT. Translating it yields CASSRSERGGGDTQYF.

The CDR3 sequence is CASSEASGTAYNQPQHF. The CDR3 coding sequence is TGTGCCAGCAGTGAAGCGTCCGGGACAGCCTATAATCAGCCCCAGCATTTT. The genes are TRBV6-1 and TRBJ1-5, with 7 bases aligning to TRBD1. The V gene's germline CDR1 is MNHNS and CDR2 SASEGT. The CDR3 loop spans 17 amino acids. Trimming removed 0 bases from V and 4 bases from J; junction bases left unmatched: 9.

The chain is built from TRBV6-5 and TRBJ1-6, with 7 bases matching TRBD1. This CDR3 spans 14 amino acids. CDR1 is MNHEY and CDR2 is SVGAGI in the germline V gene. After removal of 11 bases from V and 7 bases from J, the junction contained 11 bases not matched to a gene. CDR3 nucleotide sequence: TGTGCCTCAGCATTCCGGGACAGAAATTCACCCCTCCACTTT. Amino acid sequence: CASAFRDRNSPLHF.

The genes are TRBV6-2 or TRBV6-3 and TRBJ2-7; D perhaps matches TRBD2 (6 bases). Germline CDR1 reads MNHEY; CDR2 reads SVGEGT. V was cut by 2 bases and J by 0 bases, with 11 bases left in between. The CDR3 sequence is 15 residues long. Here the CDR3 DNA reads TGTGCCAGCAGTTACGGGGAGGACAACTCCTACGAGCAGTACTTC. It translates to CASSYGEDNSYEQYF.

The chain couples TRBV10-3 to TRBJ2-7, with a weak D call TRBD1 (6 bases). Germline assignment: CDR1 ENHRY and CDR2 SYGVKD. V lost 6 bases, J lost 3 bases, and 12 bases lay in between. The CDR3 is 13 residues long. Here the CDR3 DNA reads TGTGCCATCAGCGAGGACAGAAACTACGAGCAGTACTTC. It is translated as CAISEDRNYEQYF.

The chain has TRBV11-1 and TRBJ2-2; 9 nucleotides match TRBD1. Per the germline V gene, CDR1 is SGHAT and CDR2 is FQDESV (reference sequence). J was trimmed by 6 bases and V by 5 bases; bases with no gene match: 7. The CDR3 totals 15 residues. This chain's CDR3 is CASSRGTGIAGELFF. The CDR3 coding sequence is TGTGCCAGCAGCCGCGGGACAGGGATCGCCGGGGAGCTGTTTTTT.

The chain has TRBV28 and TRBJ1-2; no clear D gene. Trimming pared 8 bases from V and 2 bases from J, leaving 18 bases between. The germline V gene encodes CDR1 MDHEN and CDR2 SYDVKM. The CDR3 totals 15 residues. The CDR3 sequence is CASDSRGRTNYGYTF. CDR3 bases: TGTGCCAGCGATAGCCGGGGTCGTACGAACTATGGCTACACCTTC.

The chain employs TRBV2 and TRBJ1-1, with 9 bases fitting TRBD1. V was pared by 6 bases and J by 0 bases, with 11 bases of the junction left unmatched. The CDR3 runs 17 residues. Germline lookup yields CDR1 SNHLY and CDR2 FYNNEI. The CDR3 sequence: CASRSGTGLGLNTEAFF. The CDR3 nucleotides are TGTGCCAGCAGATCCGGGACAGGGTTGGGTTTGAACACTGAAGCTTTCTTT.

This CDR3 is CASSAGTVPSGANVLTF. In DNA form, the CDR3 reads TGTGCCAGCAGCGCCGGGACAGTGCCCTCTGGGGCCAACGTCCTGACTTTC. The V gene is TRBV5-4, the J gene TRBJ2-6, with 7 bases fitting TRBD1. This CDR3 contains 17 residues. Trimming took 4 bases from V and 0 from J; bases not matched to a gene: 7. From germline, CDR1 is SGHNT and CDR2 YYREEE (reference sequence).

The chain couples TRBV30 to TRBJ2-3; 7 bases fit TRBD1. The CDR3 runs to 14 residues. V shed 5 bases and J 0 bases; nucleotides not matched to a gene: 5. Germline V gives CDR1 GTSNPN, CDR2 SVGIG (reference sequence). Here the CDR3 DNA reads TGTGCCTGGGCCCGCAGGGGGAGCACAGATACGCAGTATTTT. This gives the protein CAWARRGSTDTQYF.